This TCR beta chain was retrieved from a study of CD8 T cells in Susac syndrome. With respect to this clonotype: What it binds is unknown.

CD8+ and CD4+ blood T cells underwent TCR beta sequencing. An amount of RNA that ranged from 0.5 to 1 ug was reverse transcribed with random hexamers. Amplification of TCR beta CDR3 used immunoSEQ multiplex PCR across 54 Vbeta and 13 Jbeta. TCRdb processed the immunoSEQ multiplex PCR reads anew with MiXCR; each CDR3 protein has one entry. Of under 350,000 distinct CDR3 sequences listed, 92% were seen once; the top ten hold more than 0.06%. Study-wide points: The study recognized that its TCR sequencing and HLA analysis covered a relatively small number of individuals.

The sample comprised CD4+ T cells from PBMCs. This receptor was obtained from a human donor with multiple sclerosis.

The CDR3 DNA follows: TGTGCCAGTAGTGGACAGGTTGGCAATCAGCCCCAGCATTTT. Its protein product is CASSGQVGNQPQHF. The chain joins TRBV19 to TRBJ1-5, with TRBD1 matching over 7 bases. Trimming removed 5 bases from V and 2 bases from J; junction bases left unmatched: 3. The CDR3 contains 14 residues. The V gene's germline CDR1 is LNHDA and CDR2 SQIVND (reference sequence).